This T cell receptor (beta chain) was documented in a study of blood T cell repertoires in COVID-19 (dated by TCRdb to about 2020). With regard to the full study: Collaborator samples came from the United States, Italy and Spain and covered acute and convalescent phases of COVID-19. The material from the prospective study consisted of cDNA or gDNA derived from T cells, B-cell-depleted T cells, or PBMCs. Subjects who had been exposed to COVID-19, were actively infected with it, or had recovered from it provided the deeply sampled blood TCRbeta repertoires that made up the dataset. The repertoires were released in a freely available public database intended as a resource for research on the immune response to SARS-CoV-2. The samples were drawn from the first 160 participants of the ongoing ImmuneRACE study and from more than 1,000 subjects provided by 6 global collaborators. Sample metadata almost always included a de-identified subject ID, COVID-19 status, age in years and sex. Where available, HLA class I and class II types were obtained from metadata supplied by the sample provider rather than from assay-based typing.

Enrolling through a virtual design, the prospective study's participants ranged in age from about 18 to 89 years and lived across approximately 25 United States geographic areas. To assign participants to cohorts, the prospective study relied on clinical history that participants themselves reported in a screening survey and a study questionnaire. Recovered participants in ImmuneRACE Cohort 3 were defined as having two consecutive negative NP/OP PCR tests, clearance from a healthcare professional, or resolution of symptoms. In the prospective study, mobile phlebotomists collected whole blood, serum and a nasopharyngeal or oropharyngeal swab from each participant. Participants in the prospective study had the option to provide additional blood draws and questionnaires over a roughly 2-month period. Blood samples from the prospective study were shipped frozen or at room temperature prior to DNA extraction.

From the cysteine up to the phenylalanine, the CDR3 has a length of 16 residues. Of all the DNA, just the CDR3 is kept, 48 bases in frame from base 1. The germline V gene sets CDR1 to MNHEY and CDR2 to SVGEGT. V is pruned by 4 bases and J by 1 base, leaving 6 bases of the junction without a gene match. TCRbeta CDR3 regions were amplified from genomic DNA using the immunoSEQ Assay, a bias-controlled multiplex PCR. As for how the authors treated the data: The number of nucleated cells in each sample was estimated from the amplification of reference gene primers within the assay. To quantify the absolute abundance of each unique TCRbeta CDR3 rearrangement, sequence reads were collapsed and filtered. Productive Simpson clonality was computed per sample as the square root of Simpson's diversity index over productive rearrangements. TCRdb holds this immuneACCESS table with in-frame rearrangements only. Some clones are missing; in checked studies, unresolved V genes explain under half, and the rest has no known cause. From that table come the V and J calls and clone size; the DNA was used to work out D and trimming. Here the sample has about 400,000 clones; just under 90% occur a single time. The top ten constitute 1.5% to 2% of the sample.

Concerning this clone itself: The antigen it recognizes is unknown. No quality values exist for individual bases; no much larger clone is one base distant.

Broader findings and caveats from the paper: Clinical and demographic metadata were provided uncurated, with the amount varying by source and participant.

Material for sequencing was PBMCs or T cells enriched from blood (not recorded which). This clonotype was sampled from a woman aged 25 to 39 who had recovered from COVID-19. The rearranged segments are TRBV6-2 or TRBV6-3 and TRBJ2-2, with 7 bases in between that match TRBD1. The sequenced DNA: TGTGCCAGCAGTTCACGGGACAGTATGAACACCGGGGAGCTGTTTTTT. Its coded protein is CASSSRDSMNTGELFF.